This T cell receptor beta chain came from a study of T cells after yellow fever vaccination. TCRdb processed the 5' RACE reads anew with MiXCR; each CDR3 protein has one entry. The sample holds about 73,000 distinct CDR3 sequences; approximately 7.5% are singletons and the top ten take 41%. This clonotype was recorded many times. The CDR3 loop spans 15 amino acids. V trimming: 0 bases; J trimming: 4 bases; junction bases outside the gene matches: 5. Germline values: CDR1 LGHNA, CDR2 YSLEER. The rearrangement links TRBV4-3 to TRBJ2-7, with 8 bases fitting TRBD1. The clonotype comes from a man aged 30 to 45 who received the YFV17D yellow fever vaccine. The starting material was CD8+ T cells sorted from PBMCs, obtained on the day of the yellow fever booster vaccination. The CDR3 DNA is TGCGCCAGCAGCCAAGACGGGAACAGGGGGTACGAGCAGTACTTC. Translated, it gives CASSQDGNRGYEQYF.